This T cell receptor beta chain derives from a study of blood T cell repertoires in COVID-19. Germline CDR1 is SGDLS and CDR2 is YYNGEE. After removal of 3 bases from V and 2 bases from J, the junction contained 11 bases not matched to a gene. The CDR3 length is 17 residues. This clone was observed a few times. TCRdb's copy holds only in-frame clones and misses some; the assay was immunoSEQ multiplex PCR. Among over 200,000 clones, 65% to 90% were seen once, and the ten largest hold approximately 5%. The rearrangement uses TRBV9 and TRBJ2-3; 8 bases align to TRBD2. This TCR was sampled from a human donor in a cohort sampled during active COVID-19. Sequencing used peripheral blood. Here the CDR3 reads CASSDTGTSRYTDTQYF. CDR3 in DNA: TGTGCCAGCAGCGACACGGGGACTAGTAGGTACACAGATACGCAGTATTTT. Full variable domain (outside the CDR3, taken from reference TRBV9 and TRBJ2-3): DSGVTQTPKHLITATGQRVTLRCSPRSGDLSVYWYQQSLDQGLQFLIQYYNGEERAKGNILERFSAQQFPDLHSELNLSSLELGDSALYFCASSDTGTSRYTDTQYFGPGTRLTVL.